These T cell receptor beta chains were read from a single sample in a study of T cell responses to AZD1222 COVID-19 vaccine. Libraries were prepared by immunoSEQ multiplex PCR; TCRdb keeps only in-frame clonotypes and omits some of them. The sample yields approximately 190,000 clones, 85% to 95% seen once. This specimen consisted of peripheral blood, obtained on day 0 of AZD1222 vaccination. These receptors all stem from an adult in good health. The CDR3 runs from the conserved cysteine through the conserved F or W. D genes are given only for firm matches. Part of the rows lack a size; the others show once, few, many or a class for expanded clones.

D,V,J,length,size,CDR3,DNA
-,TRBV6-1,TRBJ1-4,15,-,CASSEGIRRDEKLFF,TGTGCCAGCAGTGAAGGGATACGGCGGGATGAAAAACTGTTTTTT
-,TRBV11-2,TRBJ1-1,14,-,CASSPGTPNTEAFF,TGTGCCAGCAGCCCCGGGACGCCGAACACTGAAGCTTTCTTT
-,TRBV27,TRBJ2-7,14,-,CASSWDRTAYEQYF,TGTGCCAGCAGTTGGGATAGGACAGCCTACGAGCAGTACTTC
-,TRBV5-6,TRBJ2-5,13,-,CASSFSGGETQYF,TGTGCCAGCAGCTTTTCTGGGGGAGAGACCCAGTACTTC
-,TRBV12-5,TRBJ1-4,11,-,CASGLGRLGVF,TGTGCTAGTGGTTTGGGTCGGCTCGGGGTTTTT
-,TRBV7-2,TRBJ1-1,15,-,CASSFLRGGDTEAFF,TGTGCCAGCAGCTTCCTCCGGGGGGGGGACACTGAAGCTTTCTTT
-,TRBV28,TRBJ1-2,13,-,CASSFRFNYGYTF,TGTGCCAGCAGTTTCCGGTTTAACTATGGCTACACCTTC
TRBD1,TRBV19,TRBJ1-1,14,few,CASSMGTGRAEAFF,TGTGCCAGTAGTATGGGGACAGGGAGGGCTGAAGCTTTCTTT
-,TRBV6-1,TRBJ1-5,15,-,CASSEYGDNNQPQHF,TGTGCCAGCAGTGAGTACGGGGATAACAATCAGCCCCAGCATTTT
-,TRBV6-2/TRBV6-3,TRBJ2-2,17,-,CASSWGIGTPDTGELFF,TGTGCCAGCAGTTGGGGGATCGGGACTCCCGACACCGGGGAGCTGTTTTTT
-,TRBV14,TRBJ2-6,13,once,CASSQHRANVLTF,TGTGCCAGCAGCCAACACAGGGCCAACGTCCTGACTTTC
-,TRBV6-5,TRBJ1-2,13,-,CASSSDQHYGYTF,TGTGCCAGCTCTTCCGACCAGCACTATGGCTACACCTTC
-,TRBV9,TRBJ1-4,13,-,CASSVAPGEKLFF,TGTGCCAGCAGCGTAGCACCGGGGGAAAAACTGTTTTTT
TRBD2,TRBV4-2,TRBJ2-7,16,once,CASSQGTSGDFYEQYF,TGTGCCAGCAGCCAAGGGACTAGCGGGGATTTCTACGAGCAGTACTTC
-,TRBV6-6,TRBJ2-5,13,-,CASKAQPQETQYF,TGTGCCAGCAAGGCACAGCCCCAAGAGACCCAGTACTTC
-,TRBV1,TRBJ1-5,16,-,CTSSQKRGVGNQPQHF,TGCACCAGCAGCCAAAAGAGGGGAGTGGGCAATCAGCCCCAGCATTTT
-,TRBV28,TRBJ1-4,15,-,CASVGVQVNNEKLFF,TGTGCCAGCGTAGGCGTGCAGGTCAATAATGAAAAACTGTTTTTT
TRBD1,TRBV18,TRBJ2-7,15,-,CASSLDRGRAYEQYF,TGTGCCAGCTCGCTGGACAGGGGACGCGCCTACGAGCAGTACTTC
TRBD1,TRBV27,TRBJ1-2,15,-,CASTTGGQGIYGYTF,TGTGCCAGCACCACAGGGGGACAGGGAATCTATGGCTACACCTTC
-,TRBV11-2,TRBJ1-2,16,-,CASSLDSGAMGYGYTF,TGTGCCAGCAGCTTAGATTCAGGAGCGATGGGTTATGGCTACACCTTC
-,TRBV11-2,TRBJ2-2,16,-,CASSPLGALNTGELFF,TGTGCCAGCAGCCCTCTTGGGGCCTTGAACACCGGGGAGCTGTTTTTT
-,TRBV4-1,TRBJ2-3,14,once,CASSQDISTDTQYF,TGCGCCAGCAGCCAAGATATTAGCACAGATACGCAGTATTTT
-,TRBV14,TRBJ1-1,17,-,CASSQDPGVSFRREAFF,TGTGCCAGCAGCCAAGATCCTGGGGTTTCATTCCGGAGAGAAGCTTTCTTT
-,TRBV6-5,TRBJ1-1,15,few,CASSFPGSGNTEAFF,TGTGCCAGCAGCTTCCCCGGCAGTGGGAACACTGAAGCTTTCTTT
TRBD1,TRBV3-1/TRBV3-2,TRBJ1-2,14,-,CASSQAGTDYGYTF,TGTGCCAGCAGCCAAGCCGGGACAGACTATGGCTACACCTTC
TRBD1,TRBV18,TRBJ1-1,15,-,CASSAWGTENTEAFF,TGTGCCAGCTCCGCGTGGGGGACAGAGAACACTGAAGCTTTCTTT
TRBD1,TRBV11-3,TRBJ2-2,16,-,CASSLARQGHTGELFF,TGTGCCAGCAGCTTAGCCCGACAGGGCCACACCGGGGAGCTGTTTTTT
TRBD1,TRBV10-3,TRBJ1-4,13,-,CATRGTENEKLFF,TGTGCCACCAGGGGGACGGAGAATGAAAAACTGTTTTTT
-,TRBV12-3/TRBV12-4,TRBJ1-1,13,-,CASSATVNTEAFF,TGTGCCAGCAGTGCGACGGTGAACACTGAAGCTTTCTTT
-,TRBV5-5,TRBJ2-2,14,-,CASSLAGRSGELFF,TGTGCCAGCAGCTTGGCAGGCCGCAGCGGGGAGCTGTTTTTT
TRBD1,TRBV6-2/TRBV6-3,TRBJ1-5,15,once,CASSYSSGGRQPQHF,TGTGCCAGCAGTTACTCGTCAGGGGGGCGACAGCCCCAGCATTTT
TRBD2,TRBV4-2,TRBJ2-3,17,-,CASSQDSASGGADTQYF,TGTGCCAGCAGCCAAGATAGCGCTAGCGGGGGGGCAGATACGCAGTATTTT
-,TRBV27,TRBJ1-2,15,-,CASRTIGVTNYGYTF,TGTGCCAGCAGGACGATTGGGGTGACTAACTATGGCTACACCTTC
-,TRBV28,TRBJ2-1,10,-,CASNRNEQFF,TGTGCCAGTAACCGCAATGAGCAGTTCTTC
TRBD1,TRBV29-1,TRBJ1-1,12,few,CSTTGDNTEAFF,TGCAGCACGACAGGGGATAACACTGAAGCTTTCTTT
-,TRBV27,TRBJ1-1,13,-,CASSFSRGVEAFF,TGTGCCAGCAGTTTCTCCAGAGGGGTTGAAGCTTTCTTT
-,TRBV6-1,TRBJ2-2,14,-,CASSERDNTGELFF,TGTGCCAGCAGTGAAAGGGATAACACCGGGGAGCTGTTTTTT
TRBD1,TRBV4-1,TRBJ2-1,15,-,CASSQGDRSYNEQFF,TGCGCCAGCAGCCAAGGGGACAGGTCGTACAATGAGCAGTTCTTC
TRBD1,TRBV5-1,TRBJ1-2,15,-,CASSEGTGFNYGYTF,TGCGCCAGCAGCGAGGGGACAGGGTTCAACTATGGCTACACCTTC
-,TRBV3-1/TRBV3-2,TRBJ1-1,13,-,CASSQTQGSEAFF,TGTGCCAGCAGCCAAACGCAGGGCTCTGAAGCTTTCTTT
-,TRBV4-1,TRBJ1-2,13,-,CASSQDTSYGYTF,TGCGCCAGCAGCCAAGACACTTCTTATGGCTACACCTTC
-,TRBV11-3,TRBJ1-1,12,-,CASSLGGQSAFF,TGTGCCAGCAGCTTAGGTGGACAGTCAGCTTTCTTT